This T cell receptor beta chain was identified during a study of blood T cells in healthy people across ages. This CDR3 has 15 amino acids. Germline CDR1 reads DFQATT; CDR2 reads SNEGSKA (reference sequence). The V gene lost 6 bases and the J gene lost 5 bases, with 20 bases spanning the gap. This clonotype was seen a handful of times. As yet, its antigen is unknown. No fewer than 6 million PBMCs went into each sample. Study-level findings and limits: Calculation of diversity from one million T cells yielded estimates considered to be underestimates.

Then a second PCR, running about 6 to 11 cycles, was carried out with a sample-barcoded 5' primer and a J-beta primer mix. TCRdb analysed the 5' RACE reads with MiXCR anew, one entry per CDR3 protein. The sample includes about a million distinct CDR3 sequences, 51% of them seen just once. Sequencing was done on a sample of blood. The rearrangement joins TRBV20-1 to TRBJ2-1; D is unclear. The sequence was collected from a woman aged 55-69 years in good health. The CDR3: CSAPKGSEVDNEQFF. The CDR3 DNA sequence: TGCAGTGCCCCGAAAGGGTCCGAGGTAGACAATGAGCAGTTCTTC.